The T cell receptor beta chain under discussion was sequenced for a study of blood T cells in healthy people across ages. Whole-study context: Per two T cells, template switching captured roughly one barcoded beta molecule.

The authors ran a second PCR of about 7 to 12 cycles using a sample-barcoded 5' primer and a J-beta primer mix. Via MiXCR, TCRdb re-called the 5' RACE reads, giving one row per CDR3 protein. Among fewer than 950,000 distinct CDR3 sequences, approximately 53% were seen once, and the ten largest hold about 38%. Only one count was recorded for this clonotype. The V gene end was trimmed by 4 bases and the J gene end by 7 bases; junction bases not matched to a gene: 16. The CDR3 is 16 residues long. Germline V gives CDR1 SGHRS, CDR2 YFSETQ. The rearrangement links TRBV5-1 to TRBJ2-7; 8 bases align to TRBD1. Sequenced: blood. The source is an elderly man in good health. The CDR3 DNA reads TGCGCCAGCAGCCGGATACCCGGACAGGGCGTAGGGGAGCAGTACTTC. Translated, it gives CASSRIPGQGVGEQYF.